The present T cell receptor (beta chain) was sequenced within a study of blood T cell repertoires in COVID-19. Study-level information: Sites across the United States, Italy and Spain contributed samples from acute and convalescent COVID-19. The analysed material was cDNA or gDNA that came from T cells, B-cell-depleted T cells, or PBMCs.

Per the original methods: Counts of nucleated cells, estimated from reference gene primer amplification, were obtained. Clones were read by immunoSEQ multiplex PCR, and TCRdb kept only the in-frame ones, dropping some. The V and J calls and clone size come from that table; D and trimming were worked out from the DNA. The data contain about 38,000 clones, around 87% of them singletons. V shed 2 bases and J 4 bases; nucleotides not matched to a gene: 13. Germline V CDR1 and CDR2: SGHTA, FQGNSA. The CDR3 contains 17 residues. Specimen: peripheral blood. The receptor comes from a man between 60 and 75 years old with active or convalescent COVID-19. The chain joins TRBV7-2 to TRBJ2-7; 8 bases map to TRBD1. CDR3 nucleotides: TGTGCCAGCAGCTTACAGGGGGCTCAGGGGAGGTTATACGAGCAGTACTTC. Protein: CASSLQGAQGRLYEQYF.